This T cell receptor beta chain is from a study of T cells in Graves' hyperthyroidism and ophthalmopathy. Points from the study as a whole: Median prediction lead before ophthalmopathy onset was about 6.7 months with the model. Among clonotypes expanded in thyroid above 0.001, most were also found in blood.

This CDR3 is 12 amino acids long. The germline V gene encodes CDR1 SEHNR and CDR2 FQNEAQ (reference sequence). Using RNA transcripts as the source, TCR beta CDR3 regions were amplified. The HTBI primer set drove a first-round RT-PCR of the TCR CDR3. TCRdb analysed the multiplex PCR reads with MiXCR anew, one entry per CDR3 protein. The table shows under 750,000 distinct CDR3 sequences, with under 20% occurring only once. This clonotype came up a few times. Its specificity is not known. The patients, who ranged from 18 to 65 in age, presented with newly diagnosed hyperthyroidism lasting under 2 months. The receptor comes from a woman aged 50 to 65 with Graves' hyperthyroidism that later progressed to Graves' ophthalmopathy. Sequencing was performed on blood. V and J are TRBV7-9 and TRBJ2-1; 7 bases agree with TRBD1. The CDR3 DNA is TGTGTCTGGGGGACAGTTCGCAATGAGCAGTTCTTC. It translates to CVWGTVRNEQFF.